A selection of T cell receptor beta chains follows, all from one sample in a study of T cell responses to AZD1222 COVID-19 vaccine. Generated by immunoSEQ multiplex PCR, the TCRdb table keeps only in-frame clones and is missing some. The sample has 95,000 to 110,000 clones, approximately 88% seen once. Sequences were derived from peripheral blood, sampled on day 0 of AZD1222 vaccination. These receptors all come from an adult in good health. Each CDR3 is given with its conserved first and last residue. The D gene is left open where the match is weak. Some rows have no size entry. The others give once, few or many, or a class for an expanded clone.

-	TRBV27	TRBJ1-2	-	TGTGCCAGCAGACCCGGGACCGATAACTATGGCTACACCTTC	CASRPGTDNYGYTF
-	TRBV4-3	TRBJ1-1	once	TGCGCCAGCAGCGATCAGGTCGGGGGCCCCCCGAACACTGAAGCTTTCTTT	CASSDQVGGPPNTEAFF
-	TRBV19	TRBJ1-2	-	TGTGCCAGTAGTATAGCCCCTAACTATGGCTACACCTTC	CASSIAPNYGYTF
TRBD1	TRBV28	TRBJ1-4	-	TGTGCCAGCAAGACAGGGGGCGTACGAAAACTGTTTTTT	CASKTGGVRKLFF
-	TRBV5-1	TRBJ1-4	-	TGCGCCAGCAGCTTTAATGGGGGGGCTGGTGAAAAACTGTTTTTT	CASSFNGGAGEKLFF
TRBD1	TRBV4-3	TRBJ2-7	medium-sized	TGCGCCAGCAGCCCCGGACAGGGGGAGTATTACGAGCAGTACTTC	CASSPGQGEYYEQYF
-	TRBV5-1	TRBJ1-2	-	TGCGCCAGCAGCTTGGCACGTGGCAGGGGTAACTATGGCTACACCTTC	CASSLARGRGNYGYTF
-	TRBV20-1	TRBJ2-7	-	TGCAGTGCTAGAGATTCGTACGAGCAGTACTTC	CSARDSYEQYF
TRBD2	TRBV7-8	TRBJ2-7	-	TGTGCCAGCAGCTTCATCACTCTTAGCGGGAGTCCCTACGAGCAGTACTTC	CASSFITLSGSPYEQYF
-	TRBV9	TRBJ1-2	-	TGTGCCAGCAGCGCAAACTATGGCTACACCTTC	CASSANYGYTF
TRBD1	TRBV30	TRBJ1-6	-	TGTGCCTTACCGGGACAGGGTCCAAATTCACCCCTCCACTTT	CALPGQGPNSPLHF
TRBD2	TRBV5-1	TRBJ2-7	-	TGCGCCAGCAGTCCTAGCGGGGGCTCCTACGAGCAGTACTTC	CASSPSGGSYEQYF
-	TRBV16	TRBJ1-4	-	TGTGCCAGCAGCCCAAGGAGGGGCGTGGGCTCTAATGAAAAACTGTTTTTT	CASSPRRGVGSNEKLFF
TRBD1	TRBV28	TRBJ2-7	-	TGTGCCAGCAGCCCCCCCGGACAGGGATGGGCAGGGACGCAGTACTTC	CASSPPGQGWAGTQYF
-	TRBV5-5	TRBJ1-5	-	TGTGCCAGCAGCCTTGCGGGGCATAGCAATCAGCCCCAGCATTTT	CASSLAGHSNQPQHF
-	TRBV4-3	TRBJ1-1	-	TGCGCCAGCAGCCAAGATCTTACGTTCCAAGCTTTCTTT	CASSQDLTFQAFF
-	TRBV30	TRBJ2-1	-	TGTGCCTCTACTTACGGGGGGCGAAGTGAGCAGTTCTTC	CASTYGGRSEQFF
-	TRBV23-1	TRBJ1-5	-	TGCGCCAGCAGGCTCGGGACGGGGATGGGCAATCAGCCCCAGCATTTT	CASRLGTGMGNQPQHF
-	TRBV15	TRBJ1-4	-	TGTGCCACCAGCAGAGACCGCCTGCTTGAAGGAGGTGAAAAACTGTTTTTT	CATSRDRLLEGGEKLFF
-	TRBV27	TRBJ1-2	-	TGTGCCAGCAGTTTATCCGGCCCCGGCGGCCTTGGCTACACCTTC	CASSLSGPGGLGYTF
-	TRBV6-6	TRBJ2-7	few	TGTGCCAGCAGTCTCCAGGGACCAGAGCAGTACTTC	CASSLQGPEQYF
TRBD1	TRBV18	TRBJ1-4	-	TGTGCCAGCTCATTAGGGACAGGGGCGAATAATGAAAAACTGTTTTTT	CASSLGTGANNEKLFF
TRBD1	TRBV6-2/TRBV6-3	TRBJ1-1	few	TGTGCCAGCAGCCGGTCCGACAGGGTGGTCACTGAAGCTTTCTTT	CASSRSDRVVTEAFF
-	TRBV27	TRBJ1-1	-	TGTGCCAGCAGCTTTGGAAGGGGGAACACTGAAGCTTTCTTT	CASSFGRGNTEAFF
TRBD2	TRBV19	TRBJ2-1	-	TGTGCCAGTAGTAGCTCTAGCGGCTACAATGAGCAGTTCTTC	CASSSSSGYNEQFF
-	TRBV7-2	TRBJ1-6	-	TGTGCCAGCAGCTTAGCGGCCCCTTCACCCCTCCACTTT	CASSLAAPSPLHF
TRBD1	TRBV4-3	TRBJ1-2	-	TGCGCCAGCAGCCAAGATGGACAGGGCGGGGGCTACACCTTC	CASSQDGQGGGYTF
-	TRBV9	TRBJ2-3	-	TGTGCCAGCAGCGTAGCCGGGCTAGATACGCAGTATTTT	CASSVAGLDTQYF
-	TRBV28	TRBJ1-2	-	TGTGCCAGCAGTTTACTCAGAACCGATGGCTACACCTTC	CASSLLRTDGYTF
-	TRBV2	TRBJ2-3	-	TGTGCCAGCAGTGGGGCTGGAGATACGCAGTATTTT	CASSGAGDTQYF
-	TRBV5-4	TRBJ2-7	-	TGTGCCAGCAGCCATCCCAATGACGAGCAGTACTTC	CASSHPNDEQYF
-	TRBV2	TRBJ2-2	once	TGTGCCAGCAGTAATTCCCCGGACGGCGGGGAGCTGTTTTTT	CASSNSPDGGELFF
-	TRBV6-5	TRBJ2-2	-	TGTGCCAGCAGAGGAGAAGGTTCCGGGGAGCTGTTTTTT	CASRGEGSGELFF
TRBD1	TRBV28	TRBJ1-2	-	TGTGCCAGCACCCCAGGGGGGCGCGGCTATGGCTACACCTTC	CASTPGGRGYGYTF
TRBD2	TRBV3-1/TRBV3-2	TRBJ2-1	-	TGTGCCAGCAGCCACGGGACTAGCGGGGGGCCTGAGCAGTTCTTC	CASSHGTSGGPEQFF
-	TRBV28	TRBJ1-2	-	TGTGCCAGCAGTTTGCGGTGGGGGGACTATGGCTACACCTTC	CASSLRWGDYGYTF
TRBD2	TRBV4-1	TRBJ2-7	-	TGCGCCAGCAGCCGGGAAGGTCTAGCGGGAGACACGCGCGAGCAGTACTTC	CASSREGLAGDTREQYF
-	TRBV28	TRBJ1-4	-	TGTGCCAGCATCCCGAGGACGGCAGGTGAAAAACTGTTTTTT	CASIPRTAGEKLFF
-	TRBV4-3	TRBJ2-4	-	TGCGCCAGCAGCCAAGGGGGGGGCCAGATGAACATTCAGTACTTC	CASSQGGGQMNIQYF
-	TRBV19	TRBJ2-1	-	TGTGCCAGTAGTACCTCAACCGCCGCTGAGCAGTTCTTC	CASSTSTAAEQFF
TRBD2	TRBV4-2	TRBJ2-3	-	TGTGCCAGCAGCCAAGCGCGGGGGGGCCTAAGCACAGATACGCAGTATTTT	CASSQARGGLSTDTQYF
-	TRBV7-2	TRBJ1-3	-	TGTGCCAGCAGCCTCCAATACAGGGAGAGCGCCGGAAACACCATATATTTT	CASSLQYRESAGNTIYF